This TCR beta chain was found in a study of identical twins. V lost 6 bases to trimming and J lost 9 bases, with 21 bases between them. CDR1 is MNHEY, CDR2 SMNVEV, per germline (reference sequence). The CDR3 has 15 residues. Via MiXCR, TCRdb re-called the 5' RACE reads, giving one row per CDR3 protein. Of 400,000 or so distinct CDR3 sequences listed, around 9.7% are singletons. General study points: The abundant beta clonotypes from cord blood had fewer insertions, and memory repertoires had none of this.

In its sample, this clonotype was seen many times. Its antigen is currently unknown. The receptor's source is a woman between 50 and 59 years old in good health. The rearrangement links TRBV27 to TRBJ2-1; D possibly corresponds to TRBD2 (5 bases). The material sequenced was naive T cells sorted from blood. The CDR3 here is CASSFTFLGRGEQFF. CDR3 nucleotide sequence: TGTGCCAGCAGCTTTACCTTCTTGGGTCGGGGTGAGCAGTTCTTC.